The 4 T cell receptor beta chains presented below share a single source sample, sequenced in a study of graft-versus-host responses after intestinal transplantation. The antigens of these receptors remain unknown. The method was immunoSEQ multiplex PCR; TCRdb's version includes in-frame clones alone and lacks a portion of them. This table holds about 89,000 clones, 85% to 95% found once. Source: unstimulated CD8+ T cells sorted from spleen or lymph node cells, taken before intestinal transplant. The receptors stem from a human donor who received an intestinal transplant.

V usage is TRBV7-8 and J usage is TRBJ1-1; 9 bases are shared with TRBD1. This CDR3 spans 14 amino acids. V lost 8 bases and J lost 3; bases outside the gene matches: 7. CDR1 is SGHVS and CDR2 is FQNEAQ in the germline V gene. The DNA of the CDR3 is TGTGCCAGCGTTTGGGGACAGGGAGACACTGAAGCTTTCTTT. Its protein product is CASVWGQGDTEAFF. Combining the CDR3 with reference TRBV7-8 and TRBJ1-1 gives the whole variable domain GAGVSQSPRYKVAKRGQDVALRCDPISGHVSLFWYQQALGQGPEFLTYFQNEAQLDKSGLPSDRFFAERPEGSVSTLKIQRTQQEDSAVYLCASVWGQGDTEAFFGQGTRLTVV.

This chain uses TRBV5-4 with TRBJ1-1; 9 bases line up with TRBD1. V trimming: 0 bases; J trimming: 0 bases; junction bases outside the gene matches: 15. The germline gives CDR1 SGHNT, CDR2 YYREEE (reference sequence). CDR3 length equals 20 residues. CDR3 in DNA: TGTGCCAGCAGCTTGGCCCCGGGACAGGGTCTATGGGGGGTGAACACTGAAGCTTTCTTT. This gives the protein CASSLAPGQGLWGVNTEAFF.

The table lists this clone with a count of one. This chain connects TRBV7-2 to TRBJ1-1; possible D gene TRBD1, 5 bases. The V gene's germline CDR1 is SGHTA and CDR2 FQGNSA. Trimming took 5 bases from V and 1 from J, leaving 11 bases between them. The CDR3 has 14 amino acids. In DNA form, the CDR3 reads TGTGCCAGCAGCCCGCTAACAGGGAACACTGAAGCTTTCTTT. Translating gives CASSPLTGNTEAFF.

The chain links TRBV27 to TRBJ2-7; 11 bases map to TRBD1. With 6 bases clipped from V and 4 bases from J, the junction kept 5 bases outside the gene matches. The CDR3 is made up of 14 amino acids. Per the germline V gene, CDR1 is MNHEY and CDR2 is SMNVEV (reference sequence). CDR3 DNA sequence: TGTGCCAGCAGCCAAGGACAGGGGGCGTACGAGCAGTACTTC. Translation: CASSQGQGAYEQYF.